This TCR beta chain was found in a study of OX40 agonist ivuxolimab in advanced cancers. Study context: Subjects had a mean age of roughly 60 years, with a range of about 23 to 79; more than 70% were male.

The data were produced by immunoSEQ multiplex PCR, yet TCRdb's version contains in-frame clones alone and is incomplete. The data hold about 42,000 clones, with about 88% observed a single time. The cohort excluded patients with autoimmune disease history or systemic immunosuppression. The germline V and J ends were trimmed by 6 bases and 0 bases, with 9 bases remaining between them. The CDR3 extends over 14 amino acids. The germline V gene encodes CDR1 MNHEY and CDR2 SVGAGI. This chain connects TRBV6-5 to TRBJ1-3; D is undetermined. Material: CD4+ or CD8+ T cells sorted from blood, obtained in a trial of the OX40 agonist ivuxolimab. The clonotype originates from an adult with an advanced solid tumor such as melanoma, head and neck, liver or kidney cancer. CDR3 protein: CASRVLHSGNTIYF. The CDR3 nucleotides are TGTGCCAGCAGGGTTTTACACTCTGGAAACACCATATATTTT.